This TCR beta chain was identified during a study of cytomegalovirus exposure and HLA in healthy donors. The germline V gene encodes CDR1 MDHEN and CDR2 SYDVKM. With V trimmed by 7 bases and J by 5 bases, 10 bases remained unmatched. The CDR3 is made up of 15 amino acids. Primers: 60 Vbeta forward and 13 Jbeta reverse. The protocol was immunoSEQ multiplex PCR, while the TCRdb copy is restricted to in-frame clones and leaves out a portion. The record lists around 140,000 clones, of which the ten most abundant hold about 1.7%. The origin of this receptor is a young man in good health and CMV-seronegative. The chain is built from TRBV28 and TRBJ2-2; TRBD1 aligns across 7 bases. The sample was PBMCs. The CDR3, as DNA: TGTGCCAGCACCCATAGGACAGGCTTGACCGGGGAGCTGTTTTTT. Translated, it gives CASTHRTGLTGELFF.